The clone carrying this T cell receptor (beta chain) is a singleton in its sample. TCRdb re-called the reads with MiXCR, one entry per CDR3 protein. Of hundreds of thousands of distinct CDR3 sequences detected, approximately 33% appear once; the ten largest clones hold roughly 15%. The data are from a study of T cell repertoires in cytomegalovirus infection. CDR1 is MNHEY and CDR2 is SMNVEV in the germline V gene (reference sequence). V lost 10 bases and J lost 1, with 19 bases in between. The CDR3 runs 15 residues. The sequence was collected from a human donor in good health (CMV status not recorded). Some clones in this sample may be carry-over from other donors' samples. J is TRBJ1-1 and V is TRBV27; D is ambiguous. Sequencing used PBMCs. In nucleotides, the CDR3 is TGTGCCACCACTAGGACCGCCCGGGGGAACACTGAAGCTTTCTTT. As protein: CATTRTARGNTEAFF.